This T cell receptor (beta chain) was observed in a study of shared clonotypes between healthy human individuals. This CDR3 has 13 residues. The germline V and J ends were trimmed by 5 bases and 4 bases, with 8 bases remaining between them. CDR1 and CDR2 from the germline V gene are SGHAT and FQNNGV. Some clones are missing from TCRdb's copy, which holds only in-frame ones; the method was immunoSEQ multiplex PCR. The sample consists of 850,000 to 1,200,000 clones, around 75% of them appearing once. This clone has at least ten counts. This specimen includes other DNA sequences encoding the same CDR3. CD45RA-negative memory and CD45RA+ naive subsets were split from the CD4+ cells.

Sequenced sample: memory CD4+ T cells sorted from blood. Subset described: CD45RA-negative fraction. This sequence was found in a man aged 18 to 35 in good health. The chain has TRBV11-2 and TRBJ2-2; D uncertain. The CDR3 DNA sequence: TGTGCCAGCAGCCCCGCCGGCACCGGGGAGCTGTTTTTT. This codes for CASSPAGTGELFF. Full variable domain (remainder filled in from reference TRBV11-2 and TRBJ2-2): EAGVAQSPRYKIIEKRQSVAFWCNPISGHATLYWYQQILGQGPKLLIQFQNNGVVDDSQLPKDRFSAERLKGVDSTLKIQPAKLEDSAVYLCASSPAGTGELFFGEGSRLTVL.